This T cell receptor beta chain appears in the sequencing data of a study of T cells in Graves' hyperthyroidism and ophthalmopathy (dated by TCRdb to about 2019). A note on the overall study: Peripheral blood samples were taken at initial diagnosis, before any treatment was given. To identify TCR V-J signatures that set the groups apart, the researchers used a discovery cohort of about a hundred patients, made up of around 42 with Graves' ophthalmopathy and 57 with stable Graves' hyperthyroidism. Whether ophthalmopathy could be predicted prospectively was tested in an independent validation cohort made up of roughly 19 hyperthyroidism patients plus 17 patients who later progressed to ophthalmopathy. For training and testing, the 100 or so patients in the discovery cohort were randomly divided in a 7:3 ratio. In addition, the study compared T-cell repertoires in thyroid tissue and in blood from roughly six Graves' hyperthyroidism patients. Following sampling, methimazole starting at 30 mg daily was given to hyperthyroidism patients, and high-dose intravenous methylprednisolone was given to ophthalmopathy patients. According to the paper, TCR Vbeta CDR3 sequencing was carried out on approximately 140 peripheral blood samples, which came from fewer than 50 ophthalmopathy, approximately 72 hyperthyroidism and some 17 progressor patients. What the research found in general, with its limitations: In validation, progression to ophthalmopathy was predicted by the model with nearly 71% sensitivity and roughly 76% specificity, a median of approximately 6.5 months before onset. In cross-validation, a model built on a 13 V-J signature told ophthalmopathy apart from stable hyperthyroidism with about 90% sensitivity and approximately 81% specificity, and in testing the same model reached 80%/75%. Most expanded thyroid clonotypes (frequency above 0.001) were also detected in blood, a finding suggesting that blood repertoires may reflect thyroid immune responses. No statistical method was used to set the sample size in advance, and investigators knew the group allocation.

Stable Graves' hyperthyroidism was defined as the absence of progression to ophthalmopathy over 18 months of follow-up. The hyperthyroidism patients were between 18 and 65 years old and newly diagnosed, with a disease duration of less than 2 months. The study excluded patients with uncontrolled infections, other autoimmune diseases, pregnancy or lactation. Clinical symptoms, serum thyroxine and TRAb, thyroid ultrasound, and orbital computed tomography formed the basis for the diagnoses. Ficoll-Paque density gradient centrifugation was used to isolate PBMCs from about 9.4 ml of fresh peripheral blood. Total RNA was extracted using Trizol reagent, and RNA quality was assessed on an Agilent 2100 Bioanalyzer. The CDR3 spans 11 residues, from the cysteine through the phenylalanine. The CDR3 DNA has 33 bases and is translated from base 1. V is trimmed back by 7 bases and J by 4 bases, and the junction contains 3 bases that no gene match accounts for. CDR1 SQVTM and CDR2 ANQGSEA were looked up in the germline V gene.

The TCR beta CDR3 regions were amplified from RNA transcripts. The TCR CDR3 was subjected to a first round of RT-PCR using the HTBI primer set and the Qiagen OneStep RT-PCR kit. Libraries were constructed in a second round of multiplex PCR, after which size selection and purification were carried out. Libraries were sequenced paired-end with 100 bp reads on an Illumina HiSeq2000. The authors' analysis ran thus. Raw data were processed with SOAPnuke, discarding reads with adapters, uncalled bases, mean Phred below 15, or no exact constant-primer or identifier match. High-quality paired reads were merged using COPE v1.2.5, and each unique nucleotide sequence was defined as a clonotype. MiTCR v1.1 was used to align clonotypes to the IMGT TRBV, TRBD and TRBJ reference segments. Only V-J combinations with frequency above 0.0001, covering roughly 99% of repertoires, were analysed. The TCS score was defined as F50 (clonal expansion) divided by E x V (chaos), with BLOSUM62-based TCRdist calculated between CDR3 peptides within each V-J. Welch's t-statistics and random forest reduced roughly 530 V-J features to roughly 13, which were used in a naive Bayes classifier (R e1071). The similarity between thyroid and blood repertoires was quantified using the Morisita-Horn index. The public sequencing data were trimmed at Q25 with fastp and processed into clonotypes with MiXCR by TCRdb, which kept only in-frame beta chains. Each CDR3 protein gets just one entry, which takes the most common genes and DNA from the rows behind it. The V and J calls reflect TCRdb's pipeline rather than the authors' work. Here the sample has hundreds of thousands of distinct CDR3 sequences; roughly 32% occur a single time. The ten largest clones represent approximately 31% of the sample.

As concerns this clonotype: This clone's antigen is unknown. Base qualities are not provided; no much larger clone lies one nucleotide away.

The receptor chain draws on TRBV29-1 and TRBJ1-2, and TRBD1 matches 7 of the central bases. The receptor's source is a woman aged 40 to 50 with Graves' hyperthyroidism. Source material: blood. The bases read TGCAGCGCGGGACAGATCTATGGCTACACCTTC. Translation gives CSAGQIYGYTF. Full variable domain (CDR3 extended with the reference TRBV29-1 and TRBJ1-2 proteins): SAVISQKPSRDICQRGTSLTIQCQVDSQVTMMFWYRQQPGQSLTLIATANQGSEATYESGFVIDKFPISRPNLTFSTLTVSNMSPEDSSIYLCSAGQIYGYTFGSGTRLTVV.